One and the same sample provided the 20 T cell receptor beta chains below, sequenced in a study of cytomegalovirus exposure and HLA in healthy donors. Some clones are missing from TCRdb's copy, which holds only in-frame ones; the method was immunoSEQ multiplex PCR. The sample carries approximately 82,000 clones, 85% to 95% recorded once. The material sequenced was PBMCs. These receptors were collected from a man younger than 35 in good health and CMV-seronegative.

This clone was detected only once. This rearrangement joins TRBV4-1 to TRBJ2-2; D is perhaps TRBD2 (6 bases). Trimming cost V 3 bases and J 7 bases, with 15 bases left between them. Germline lookup yields CDR1 MGHRA and CDR2 YSYEKL. This CDR3 has 15 amino acids. In DNA form, the CDR3 reads TGCGCCAGCAGCCAGCGACACCGGGGGAGCGGGGAGCTGTTTTTT. Translating gives CASSQRHRGSGELFF.

This clone appeared once. The V call is TRBV15, the J call TRBJ2-5, with D perhaps matching TRBD2 (6 bases). The CDR3 has 15 amino acids. Deletions cut 4 bases from V and 9 bases from J, with 21 bases between. Germline-derived CDR1 and CDR2 are LNHNV and YYDKDF (reference sequence). The CDR3 spells CATSISTGTEGAQYF. DNA of the CDR3: TGTGCCACCAGCATATCTACCGGGACTGAAGGGGCCCAGTACTTC.

This chain joins TRBV11-2 and TRBJ2-7, with 9 bases that match TRBD2. Germline V gene sequence: CDR1 SGHAT, CDR2 FQNNGV. V lost 3 bases and J lost 0; bases outside the gene matches: 9. The CDR3 length is 17 residues. The CDR3 protein is CASSFLSGGRSSYEQYF. The CDR3 DNA reads TGTGCCAGCAGCTTTCTGAGCGGGGGGCGTAGCTCCTACGAGCAGTACTTC.

This sequence joins TRBV30 and TRBJ1-3; unclear D gene. Looked up from germline, CDR1 is GTSNPN and CDR2 is SVGIG (reference sequence). This CDR3 contains 12 residues. Trimming pared 8 bases from V and 2 bases from J, leaving 10 bases between. CDR3 in amino acids: CAGPAPGNTIYF. Here the CDR3 DNA reads TGTGCCGGTCCTGCGCCTGGAAACACCATATATTTT.

This chain joins TRBV30 and TRBJ1-6; maybe TRBD1 (5 bases). In germline, CDR1 is GTSNPN, CDR2 SVGIG (reference sequence). Trimming pared 1 base from V and 8 bases from J, leaving 18 bases between. CDR3 length: 16 amino acids. The DNA of the CDR3 is TGTGCCTGGAGTGAGAGGGCAGGGACTTACCATTCACCCCTCCACTTT. It specifies CAWSERAGTYHSPLHF.

This clone has a single count. The V gene is TRBV7-2, the J gene TRBJ1-2; perhaps TRBD1 as D (6 bases). The CDR3 contains 17 residues. V lost 2 bases, J lost 4 bases, and 20 bases lay in between. Germline loops: CDR1 SGHTA, CDR2 FQGNSA. The CDR3 region has the DNA TGTGCCAGCAGCTTAAGCGGGGGCTTTCCCGAGATCTATGGCTACACCTTC. Protein product: CASSLSGGFPEIYGYTF.

The chain employs TRBV4-1 and TRBJ1-1, with TRBD1 matching 9 bases. CDR1 is MGHRA, CDR2 YSYEKL, per germline. The CDR3 consists of 14 residues. V was clipped by 1 base and J by 4 bases; unmatched bases: 1. CDR3 DNA: TGCGCCAGCAGCCAAGGACAGGGGGGCACTGAAGCTTTCTTT. It is translated as CASSQGQGGTEAFF.

In this sample, this clone turned up a few times. The chain recombines TRBV5-1 with TRBJ2-7; TRBD2 matches 7 bases. Trimming took 4 bases from V and 1 from J; bases not matched to a gene: 5. This CDR3 comprises 14 residues. The germline V gene encodes CDR1 SGHRS and CDR2 YFSETQ. The CDR3 DNA follows: TGCGCCAGCAGCGGGGGGGGATCGTCCTACGAGCAGTACTTC. It translates to CASSGGGSSYEQYF. The whole variable domain, remainder taken from reference TRBV5-1 and TRBJ2-7, is KAGVTQTPRYLIKTRGQQVTLSCSPISGHRSVSWYQQTPGQGLQFLFEYFSETQRNKGNFPGRFSGRQFSNSRSEMNVSTLELGDSALYLCASSGGGSSYEQYFGPGTRLTVT.

This sequence joins TRBV18 and TRBJ2-1; 13 bases align to TRBD2. After removal of 5 bases from V and 8 bases from J, the junction contained 6 bases not matched to a gene. The germline CDR1 and CDR2 sequences are KGHSH and LQKENI. The CDR3 consists of 15 residues. CDR3 in DNA: TGTGCCAGCTCATCGGGACTAGCGGGATTGTATGAGCAGTTCTTC. Translating gives CASSSGLAGLYEQFF.

The chain couples TRBV5-4 to TRBJ1-1; D is possibly TRBD1 (6 bases). Germline CDR1 is SGHNT and CDR2 is YYREEE (reference sequence). CDR3 length equals 15 residues. V shed 2 bases and J shed 4 bases, with 15 bases lying between them. The DNA for the CDR3 is TGTGCCAGCAGCTTTAACCCAACAGGGAGCACTGAAGCTTTCTTT. Amino acids: CASSFNPTGSTEAFF. Together with reference TRBV5-4 and TRBJ1-1, the CDR3 gives the full variable domain: ETGVTQSPTHLIKTRGQQVTLRCSSQSGHNTVSWYQQALGQGPQFIFQYYREEENGRGNFPPRFSGLQFPNYSSELNVNALELDDSALYLCASSFNPTGSTEAFFGQGTRLTVV.

The chain joins TRBV2 to TRBJ1-4, with D perhaps TRBD1 (5 bases). Germline V gene data show CDR1 as SNHLY and CDR2 as FYNNEI. This CDR3 is built from 15 residues. The V end was cut by 4 bases, the J end by 0 bases, with 9 bases between. This chain's CDR3 is CASSGGVATNEKLFF. CDR3 coding DNA: TGTGCCAGCAGTGGGGGGGTTGCAACTAATGAAAAACTGTTTTTT.

This chain joins TRBV7-9 and TRBJ1-5, with 7 nucleotides matching TRBD1. The CDR3 sequence is 14 residues long. V shed 5 bases, J shed 2 bases, and the junction held 3 bases outside the gene matches. The V gene's germline CDR1 is SEHNR and CDR2 FQNEAQ (reference sequence). The DNA for the CDR3 is TGTGCCAGCAGCCTAGACAGGGGCAATCAGCCCCAGCATTTT. It is translated as CASSLDRGNQPQHF.

This chain connects TRBV5-4 to TRBJ1-2; 7 bases match TRBD1. There are 12 residues in the CDR3. After removal of 2 bases from V and 7 bases from J, the junction contained 2 bases not matched to a gene. Germline CDR1 SGHNT, CDR2 YYREEE (reference sequence). CDR3 DNA sequence: TGTGCCAGCAGCTTAGGGGGCCCTGGCTACACCTTC. Amino acid sequence: CASSLGGPGYTF. The entire variable domain, with the rest obtained from reference TRBV5-4 and TRBJ1-2, is as follows: ETGVTQSPTHLIKTRGQQVTLRCSSQSGHNTVSWYQQALGQGPQFIFQYYREEENGRGNFPPRFSGLQFPNYSSELNVNALELDDSALYLCASSLGGPGYTFGSGTRLTVV.

The CDR3 region has the DNA TGTGCCAGCAGCGCCTCCGGGACTAGGGGCGATGAGCAGTTCTTC. This codes for CASSASGTRGDEQFF. This chain uses TRBV9 with TRBJ2-1; TRBD2 matches 8 bases. After removal of 3 bases from V and 8 bases from J, the junction contained 10 bases not matched to a gene. CDR3 size: 15 residues. Germline loops: CDR1 SGDLS, CDR2 YYNGEE.

This chain joins TRBV5-1 and TRBJ2-3; the match to TRBD2 covers 13 bases. J was trimmed by 7 bases and V by 4 bases; bases with no gene match: 9. This CDR3 region has 16 residues. Germline values: CDR1 SGHRS, CDR2 YFSETQ. The CDR3 DNA is TGCGCCAGCAGCGCATGGACTAGCGGGAGTGTAAATACGCAGTATTTT. It specifies CASSAWTSGSVNTQYF.

The rearrangement uses TRBV25-1 and TRBJ2-6, with unresolved D. The CDR3 is 16 amino acids. Looked up from germline, CDR1 is MGHDK and CDR2 is SYGVNS. Trimming removed 3 bases from V and 4 bases from J, with 13 bases in between. Written as DNA, the CDR3 is TGTGCCAGCAGTGATGATTTCGGGTCAGGGGCCAACGTCCTGACTTTC. Amino acids: CASSDDFGSGANVLTF. The full variable domain, in which reference TRBV25-1 and TRBJ2-6 provide the parts outside the CDR3, is EADIYQTPRYLVIGTGKKITLECSQTMGHDKMYWYQQDPGMELHLIHYSYGVNSTEKGDLSSESTVSRIRTEHFPLTLESARPSHTSQYLCASSDDFGSGANVLTFGAGSRLTVL.

The chain has TRBV28 and TRBJ1-5; 10 nucleotides line up with TRBD1. Trimming took 5 bases from V and 7 from J; bases not matched to a gene: 2. Germline lookup yields CDR1 MDHEN and CDR2 SYDVKM. The CDR3 sequence is 13 residues long. The CDR3 region is CASSPDRGQPQHF. DNA of the CDR3: TGTGCCAGCAGTCCGGACAGGGGGCAGCCCCAGCATTTT.

This chain connects TRBV19 to TRBJ1-5, with a weak D call TRBD1 (5 bases). V dropped 2 bases and J dropped 6 bases, with 17 bases sitting between them. Germline assignment: CDR1 LNHDA and CDR2 SQIVND (reference sequence). There are 16 residues in the CDR3. This chain's CDR3 is CASSIPRVGNVQPQHF. DNA for the CDR3: TGTGCCAGTAGTATACCCAGGGTGGGTAATGTTCAGCCCCAGCATTTT.

On this clone itself: The sample holds other DNA sequences that translate to the same CDR3. The CDR3 sequence: CASSVTVNTEAFF. Written as DNA, the CDR3 is TGTGCCAGTAGTGTGACAGTGAACACTGAAGCTTTCTTT. V usage is TRBV19 and J usage is TRBJ1-1; weak D call: TRBD1 (5 bases). The germline V and J ends were trimmed by 5 bases and 0 bases, with 7 bases remaining between them. This CDR3 is 13 amino acids long. The germline gives CDR1 LNHDA, CDR2 SQIVND (reference sequence).

The chain recombines TRBV5-1 with TRBJ1-2; D is undetermined. The CDR3 is 14 residues long. The germline V gene encodes CDR1 SGHRS and CDR2 YFSETQ. Trimming left V 4 bases short and J 2 bases short, with 12 bases between. This CDR3 is CASSLTTLNYGYTF. The CDR3 region has the DNA TGCGCCAGCAGCCTGACAACTCTAAACTATGGCTACACCTTC.